Here is one TCR beta chain with its context. Its antigen is not identified. Germline loops: CDR1 SEHNR, CDR2 FQNEAQ (reference sequence). V lost 8 bases, J lost 8 bases, and 8 bases stayed unmatched. This CDR3 spans 13 amino acids. This sample stems from a study of early stage breast cancer tumors. Background on the study: ER+/PR+/HER2- status applied to about 70% of the 16 invasive breast tumors.

General study points: Enriched TCRB sequences shared across patients were mostly commonly generated sequences.

Clones were read by immunoSEQ multiplex PCR, and TCRdb kept only the in-frame ones, dropping some. Here the sample spans 5,500 to 7,000 clones, roughly 73% being singletons. The sample consisted of normal breast tissue next to the tumor. The V call is TRBV7-9, the J call TRBJ2-1; 8 bases agree with TRBD2. This sequence was found in a person aged 35 to 50 with breast cancer. CDR3: CASDGRAADEQFF. CDR3 in DNA: TGTGCCAGCGACGGGAGGGCCGCAGATGAGCAGTTCTTC. Using reference TRBV7-9 and TRBJ2-1 for the parts outside the CDR3, the full variable domain is DTGVSQNPRHKITKRGQNVTFRCDPISEHNRLYWYRQTLGQGPEFLTYFQNEAQLEKSRLLSDRFSAERPKGSFSTLEIQRTEQGDSAMYLCASDGRAADEQFFGPGTRLTVL.